This TCR beta chain was profiled in a study of T cell responses to AZD1222 COVID-19 vaccine. The repertoire was sequenced with immunoSEQ multiplex PCR; TCRdb's copy has only in-frame clones and lacks some. The sample holds some 130,000 clones, roughly 93% seen once. Germline CDR1 DFQATT, CDR2 SNEGSKA (reference sequence). The CDR3 runs to 11 residues. As for this clone: The junction does not match germline at one end; this may be a read error.

The rearrangement links TRBV20-1 to TRBJ2-5; 9 bases match TRBD2. The receptor's source is an adult who received the AZD1222 COVID-19 vaccine. Sequencing was performed on peripheral blood, taken 28 days after the second AZD1222 dose. This CDR3 is CSASIGREGNF. The CDR3 coding sequence is TGCAGTGCTAGTATTGGGCGGGAGGGGAACTTC.